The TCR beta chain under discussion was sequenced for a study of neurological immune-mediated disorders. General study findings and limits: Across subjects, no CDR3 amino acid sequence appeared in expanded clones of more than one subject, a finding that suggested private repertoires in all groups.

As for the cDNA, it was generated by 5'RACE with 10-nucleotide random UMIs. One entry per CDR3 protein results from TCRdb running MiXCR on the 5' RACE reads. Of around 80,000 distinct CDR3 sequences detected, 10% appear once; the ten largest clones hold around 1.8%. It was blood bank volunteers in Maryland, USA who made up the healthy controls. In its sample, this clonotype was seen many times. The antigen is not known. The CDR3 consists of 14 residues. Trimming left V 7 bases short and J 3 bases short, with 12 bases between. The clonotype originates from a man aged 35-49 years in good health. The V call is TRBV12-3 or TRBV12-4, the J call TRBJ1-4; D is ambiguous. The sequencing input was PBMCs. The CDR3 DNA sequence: TGTGCCAGCAAGGGTTGGGGTCCTAATGAAAAACTGTTTTTT. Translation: CASKGWGPNEKLFF.